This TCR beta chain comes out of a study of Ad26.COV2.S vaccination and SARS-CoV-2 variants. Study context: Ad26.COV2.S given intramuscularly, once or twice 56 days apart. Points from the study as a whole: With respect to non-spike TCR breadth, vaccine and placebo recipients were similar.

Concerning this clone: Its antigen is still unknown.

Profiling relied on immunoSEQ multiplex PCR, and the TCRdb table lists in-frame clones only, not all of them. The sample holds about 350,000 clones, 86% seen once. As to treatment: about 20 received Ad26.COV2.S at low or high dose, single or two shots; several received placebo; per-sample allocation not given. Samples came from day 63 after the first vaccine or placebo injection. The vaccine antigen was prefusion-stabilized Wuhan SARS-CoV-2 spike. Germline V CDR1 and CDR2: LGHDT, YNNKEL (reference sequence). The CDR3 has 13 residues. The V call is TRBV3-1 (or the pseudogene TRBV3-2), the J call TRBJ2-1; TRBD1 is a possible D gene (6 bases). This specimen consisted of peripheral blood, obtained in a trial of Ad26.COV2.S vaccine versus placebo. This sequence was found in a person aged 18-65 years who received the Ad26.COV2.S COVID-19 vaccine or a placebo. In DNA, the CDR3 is TGTTCGACCGGGACAACGAGTAACAATGAGCAGTTCTTC. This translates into CSTGTTSNNEQFF.